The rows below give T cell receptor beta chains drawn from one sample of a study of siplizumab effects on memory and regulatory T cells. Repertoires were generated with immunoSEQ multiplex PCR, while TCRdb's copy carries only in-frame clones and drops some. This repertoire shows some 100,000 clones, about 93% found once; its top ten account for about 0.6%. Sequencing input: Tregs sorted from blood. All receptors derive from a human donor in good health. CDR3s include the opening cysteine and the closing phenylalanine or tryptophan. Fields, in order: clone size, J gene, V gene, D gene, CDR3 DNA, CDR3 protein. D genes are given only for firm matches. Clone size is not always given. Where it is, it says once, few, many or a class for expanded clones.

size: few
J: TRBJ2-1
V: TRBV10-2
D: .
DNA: TGCGCCAGCAGTGAGGTCTACAATGAGCAGTTCTTC
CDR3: CASSEVYNEQFF

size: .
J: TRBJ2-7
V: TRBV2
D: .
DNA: TGTGCCAGCAGTGTTGAGACAGCCTACGAGCAGTACTTC
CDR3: CASSVETAYEQYF

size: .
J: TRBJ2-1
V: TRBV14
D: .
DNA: TGTGCCAGCAGCCAAGTTTCTCTCCCGGGGAATGAGCAGTTCTTC
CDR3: CASSQVSLPGNEQFF

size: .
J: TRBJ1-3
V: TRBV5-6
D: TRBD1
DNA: TGTGCCAGCAGCCGACAGGGCGCGAGGGGAAACACCATATATTTT
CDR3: CASSRQGARGNTIYF

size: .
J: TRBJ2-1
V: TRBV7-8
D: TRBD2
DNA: TGTGCCAGCAGCTTTCGGAAGACTAGCAGAATTTACAATGAGCAGTTCTTC
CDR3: CASSFRKTSRIYNEQFF

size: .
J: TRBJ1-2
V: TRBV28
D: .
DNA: TGTGCCAGCAGTTCTATTCTGACAGAATCGAGAGGCACCGCTCCCGGAGCAAACTATGGCTACACCTTC
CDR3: CASSSILTESRGTAPGANYGYTF

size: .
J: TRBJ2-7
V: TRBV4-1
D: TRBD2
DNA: TGCGCCAGCAGCCAAACTCCGGGACTAGCGGGATTCTCTCCTAGGGACGAGCAGTACTTC
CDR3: CASSQTPGLAGFSPRDEQYF

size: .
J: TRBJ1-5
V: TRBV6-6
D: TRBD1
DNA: TGTGCCAGCAGCTATACAGGGGTTGTACAGCCCCAGCATTTT
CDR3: CASSYTGVVQPQHF

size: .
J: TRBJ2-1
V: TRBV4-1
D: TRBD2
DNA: TGCGCCAGCAGCCAAACAATACCCGAGACTAGCGGGAGGTGGGGCAATGAGCAGTTCTTC
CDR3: CASSQTIPETSGRWGNEQFF

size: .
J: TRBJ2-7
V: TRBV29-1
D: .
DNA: TGCAGCGTTGATAAGGGGACCGAAGGCTACGAGCAGTACTTC
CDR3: CSVDKGTEGYEQYF

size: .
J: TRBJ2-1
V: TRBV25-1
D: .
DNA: TGTGCCAGCAGTACCTTCGGCAATGAGCAGTTCTTC
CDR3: CASSTFGNEQFF

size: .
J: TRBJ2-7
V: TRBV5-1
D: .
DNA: TGCGCCAGCAGCTTGAACGTCCACTACGAGCAGTACTTC
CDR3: CASSLNVHYEQYF

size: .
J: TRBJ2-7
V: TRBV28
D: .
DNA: TGTGCCAGCAGCTCTCCGGGTAGTTTTACCTACGAGCAGTACTTC
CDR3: CASSSPGSFTYEQYF

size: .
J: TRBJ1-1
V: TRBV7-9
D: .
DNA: TGTGCCAGCAGCTTTAAGAACACTGAAGCTTTCTTT
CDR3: CASSFKNTEAFF

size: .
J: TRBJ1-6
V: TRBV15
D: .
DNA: TGTGCCACCAGCAGAAACCTAGTAAGAGGCGCTGATAATAATTCACCCCTCCACTTT
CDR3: CATSRNLVRGADNNSPLHF